These 15 T cell receptor beta chains came from one sample sequenced in a study of blood T cell repertoires in COVID-19. Assay used: immunoSEQ multiplex PCR; TCRdb lists only in-frame clones, some missing. The profile shows roughly 200,000 clones, 82% of them singletons. The sequencing input was PBMCs or T cells enriched from blood (not recorded which). These receptors all stem from a man aged 40-50 years who had recovered from COVID-19.

J is TRBJ2-7 and V is TRBV18; TRBD1 agrees at 8 bases. J lost 0 bases, V lost 2 bases, and 3 bases had no gene match. Per the germline V gene, CDR1 is KGHSH and CDR2 is LQKENI. The CDR3 contains 15 residues. CDR3 sequence: CASSPRDRLSYEQYF. CDR3 bases: TGTGCCAGCTCACCAAGGGACAGGCTCTCCTACGAGCAGTACTTC.

The chain links TRBV5-8 to TRBJ2-7; 9 positions match TRBD1. Trimming cost V 4 bases and J 9 bases; bases outside gene matches: 8. CDR3 length: 13 amino acids. Germline V gene sequence: CDR1 SGHTS, CDR2 YDEGEE. The CDR3 loop reads CASSLRGQGGQYF. The CDR3 DNA is TGTGCCAGCAGCCTTAGGGGACAGGGAGGGCAGTACTTC.

The chain joins TRBV5-1 to TRBJ1-3; TRBD1 matches at 12 bases. Germline CDR1 reads SGHRS; CDR2 reads YFSETQ. The CDR3 has 19 residues. Trimming at V came to 4 bases and at J to 0 bases, leaving 11 bases not matched to a gene. The CDR3 is CASSTGTGGSLSSGNTIYF. The CDR3 DNA reads TGCGCCAGCAGCACCGGGACAGGGGGCTCACTTAGCTCTGGAAACACCATATATTTT.

This clone was picked up one time. The genes are TRBV28 and TRBJ2-1; TRBD1 matches 8 bases. The length of the CDR3 is 15 residues. V gave up 2 bases and J gave up 8 bases; unmatched junction bases: 8. In germline, CDR1 is MDHEN, CDR2 SYDVKM. The CDR3 region has the DNA TGTGCCAGCAGTTTAGGCACAGGGGGAGAGTATGAGCAGTTCTTC. The encoded protein is CASSLGTGGEYEQFF.

V is TRBV19 and J is TRBJ2-1; 15 positions agree with TRBD2. The germline CDR1 and CDR2 sequences are LNHDA and SQIVND (reference sequence). J was trimmed by 6 bases and V by 5 bases; bases with no gene match: 2. The CDR3 consists of 15 residues. The CDR3 sequence is CASSGTSGRSNEQFF. The CDR3 nucleotides read TGTGCCAGTAGTGGGACTAGCGGGAGGTCCAATGAGCAGTTCTTC.

This clone was found once. A read error may account for a junction end that differs from germline. This sequence joins TRBV30 and TRBJ2-2, with D possibly being TRBD2 (5 bases). CDR1 is GTSNPN and CDR2 is SVGIG in the germline V gene (reference sequence). CDR3 length: 12 residues. The CDR3 loop reads CAWVGSPGKLFF. The DNA of the CDR3 is TGTGCCTGGGTAGGGAGTCCCGGGAAGCTGTTTTTT.

This clone was seen a few times. The chain uses TRBV7-2 and TRBJ1-3; D is perhaps TRBD1 (5 bases). The CDR3 spans 16 residues. CDR1 is SGHTA, CDR2 FQGNSA, per germline. Trimming took off 1 base at V and 5 bases at J, with 15 bases between the two ends. CDR3 bases: TGTGCCAGCAGCTTAGTCGGAACAGGTCCTAGAAACACCATATATTTT. Its protein is CASSLVGTGPRNTIYF. The whole variable domain, remainder taken from reference TRBV7-2 and TRBJ1-3, is GAGVSQSPSNKVTEKGKDVELRCDPISGHTALYWYRQSLGQGLEFLIYFQGNSAPDKSGLPSDRFSAERTGGSVSTLTIQRTQQEDSAVYLCASSLVGTGPRNTIYFGEGSWLTVV.

The genes are TRBV28 and TRBJ2-2; 12 bases are a match to TRBD2. The J segment lost 4 bases and the V segment lost 6 bases, leaving 3 bases of the junction unmatched. CDR3 length: 15 residues. Per germline, CDR1 MDHEN and CDR2 SYDVKM. The chain's CDR3 is CASSPTSGSTGELFF. As DNA, the CDR3 is TGTGCCAGCAGCCCGACTAGCGGGAGCACCGGGGAGCTGTTTTTT.

V is TRBV3-1 (or the pseudogene TRBV3-2) and J is TRBJ2-1, with 10 bases fitting TRBD2. The germline V gene encodes CDR1 LGHDT and CDR2 YNNKEL (reference sequence). This CDR3 comprises 16 residues. Trimming at V came to 1 base and at J to 8 bases, leaving 8 bases not matched to a gene. The DNA of the CDR3 is TGTGCCAGCAGCCAAGCTGCTAGCGGGAGTTGGTATGAGCAGTTCTTC. This encodes CASSQAASGSWYEQFF.

This CDR3 is CASSQRGSPYAFF. In nucleotides, the CDR3 is TGTGCCAGCAGCCAGCGAGGTAGCCCCTACGCTTTCTTT. The chain employs TRBV16 and TRBJ1-1; D gene ambiguous. Germline V gives CDR1 KGHSY, CDR2 FQNENV. CDR3 length equals 13 residues. With 3 bases removed from V and 11 bases from J, the gap between germline ends came to 16 bases.

The rearrangement links TRBV3-1 (or the pseudogene TRBV3-2) to TRBJ1-2; D remains unclear. From germline, CDR1 is LGHDT and CDR2 YNNKEL (reference sequence). The CDR3 length is 16 residues. Trimming took 1 base from V and 3 from J, leaving 15 bases between them. The CDR3: CASSQGWRDLDYGYTF. CDR3 nucleotides: TGTGCCAGCAGCCAAGGTTGGAGGGATCTGGACTATGGCTACACCTTC.

Of note for this clone: Distinct nucleotide sequences in the sample also encode this CDR3. The chain carries TRBV6-5 and TRBJ2-7; D unresolved. Trimming took 4 bases from V and 2 from J, leaving 6 bases between them. The CDR3 runs 12 residues. Germline assignment: CDR1 MNHEY and CDR2 SVGAGI. Written as DNA, the CDR3 is TGTGCCAGCAGTTCCGGAGCCTACGAGCAGTACTTC. Translating gives CASSSGAYEQYF.

This clone was detected a few times. The J gene is TRBJ2-2, the V gene TRBV7-9; TRBD2 matches 8 bases. Germline-derived CDR1 and CDR2 are SEHNR and FQNEAQ (reference sequence). The trim removed 1 base at V and 7 bases at J, leaving 8 bases unmatched. This CDR3 is 16 amino acids long. In DNA form, the CDR3 reads TGTGCCAGCAGCTTAGAGGGACTAGTAAGAGGCGGGGAGCTGTTTTTT. Amino acid sequence: CASSLEGLVRGGELFF.

This clone was detected only a few times. The chain carries TRBV10-3 and TRBJ1-3; D not resolved. CDR1 is ENHRY, CDR2 SYGVKD, per germline. The V gene lost 6 bases and the J gene lost 2 bases, with 11 bases spanning the gap. The CDR3 loop spans 14 amino acids. DNA of the CDR3: TGTGCCATCAGCGCAGACATTGCTGGAAACACCATATATTTT. Translated, it gives CAISADIAGNTIYF.

V gene TRBV5-6 combines with J gene TRBJ2-1, with D possibly TRBD1 on 6 matching bases. The germline V gene encodes CDR1 SGHDT and CDR2 YYEEEE. V lost 3 bases to trimming and J lost 4 bases, with 17 bases between them. The CDR3 is 16 residues long. As DNA, the CDR3 is TGTGCCAGCAGCTCATGGGGGACAAGACATTACAATGAGCAGTTCTTC. This sequence encodes CASSSWGTRHYNEQFF. The variable domain in full, with the rest retrieved from reference TRBV5-6 and TRBJ2-1, is DAGVTQSPTHLIKTRGQQVTLRCSPKSGHDTVSWYQQALGQGPQFIFQYYEEEERQRGNFPDRFSGHQFPNYSSELNVNALLLGDSALYLCASSSWGTRHYNEQFFGPGTRLTVL.